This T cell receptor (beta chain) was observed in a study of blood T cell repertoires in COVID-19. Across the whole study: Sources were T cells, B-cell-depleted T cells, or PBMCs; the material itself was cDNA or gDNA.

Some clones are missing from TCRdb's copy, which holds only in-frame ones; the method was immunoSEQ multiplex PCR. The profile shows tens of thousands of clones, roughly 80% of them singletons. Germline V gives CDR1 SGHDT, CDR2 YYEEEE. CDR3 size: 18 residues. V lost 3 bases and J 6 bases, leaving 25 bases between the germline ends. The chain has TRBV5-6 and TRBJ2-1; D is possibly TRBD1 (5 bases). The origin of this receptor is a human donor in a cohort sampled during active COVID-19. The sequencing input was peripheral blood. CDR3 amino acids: CASSSTKDVLGRGNEQFF. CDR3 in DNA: TGTGCCAGCAGCTCAACCAAGGACGTACTCGGAAGGGGCAATGAGCAGTTCTTC.